A single TCR beta chain is shown here with its context. What it recognizes is unknown. The data stem from a study of CXCR3-negative and CXCR3-positive naive CD8 T cells. General study findings and limits: Naive cells that were CXCR3-positive had more hydrophobic TRB CDR3s (compared with CXCR3-negative naive cells).

With UMI labels, 5' RACE was used to prepare the TRB cDNA libraries. After re-calling the 5' RACE reads, TCRdb lists one entry per CDR3 protein, DNA absent. Seen in this sample are more than 70,000 distinct CDR3 sequences; the ten most common clones hold approximately 0.62%. Sequencing was performed on naive CXCR3+ CD8+ T cells from blood. Subset described: CD45RO-CCR7+CD27+CD95- naive CD8+ T cells expressing CXCR3 (TNR3+). This receptor was obtained from a human donor in good health. Some clones in this sample may be carry-over from other donors' samples.

CDR3 region: CASSYSLGGEYF. V is TRBV6-2 or TRBV6-3 and J is TRBJ2-5; the D call from TCRdb, TRBD1, cannot be confirmed without DNA. Germline CDR1 MNHEY, CDR2 SVGEGT. The CDR3 totals 12 residues.